A single sample is the source of the 2 T cell receptor beta chains below, sequenced in a study of T cells in Graves' hyperthyroidism and ophthalmopathy. TCR beta CDR3 regions were amplified from RNA transcripts. A first-round RT-PCR of the TCR CDR3 used the HTBI primer set. Each CDR3 protein gets one entry after TCRdb re-called the multiplex PCR reads with MiXCR. Of roughly 180,000 distinct CDR3 sequences in the sample, approximately 15% were seen once. The sample taken for sequencing was blood. The receptors stem from a woman aged 45-60 years with Graves' hyperthyroidism.

This clonotype occurred once. The chain joins TRBV7-2 to TRBJ1-2; a possible D gene is TRBD1 (6 bases). The CDR3 consists of 13 residues. CDR1 and CDR2 (germline): SGHTA, FQGNSA. Trimming took off 3 bases at V and 8 bases at J, with 13 bases between the two ends. DNA for the CDR3: TGTGCCAGCAGCTTTTTGGCAGGGGACGGCTACACCTTC. Protein product: CASSFLAGDGYTF.

This clonotype has a handful of counts. The rearrangement links TRBV6-1 to TRBJ2-3, with D unclear. CDR3 size: 11 residues. Between the trimmed V and J ends, which lost 8 bases and 4 bases, there was a span of 7 bases. Germline loops: CDR1 MNHNS, CDR2 SASEGT. CDR3 nucleotides: TGTGCCAGCCAGACTTCAGATACGCAGTATTTT. Its translation: CASQTSDTQYF.